These 11 T cell receptor beta chains were all obtained from the same sample, sequenced in a study of radiotherapy plus CTLA-4 blockade in lung cancer. This table comes from immunoSEQ multiplex PCR, and its TCRdb copy is limited to in-frame clones, with some not included. This table holds 35,000 or so clones, 85% found once. Sequencing used peripheral blood, obtained from a patient treated with radiotherapy plus ipilimumab. The receptors originated from a human donor with non-small cell lung cancer who had stable disease on radiotherapy plus ipilimumab.

The V gene is TRBV6-5, the J gene TRBJ2-1, with a tentative D call TRBD1 (6 bases). The CDR3 spans 16 residues. Germline lookup yields CDR1 MNHEY and CDR2 SVGAGI. Trimming stripped 0 bases from V and 4 bases from J, with 13 bases between. CDR3 residues: CASSYSQGSVYNEQFF. The DNA of the CDR3 is TGTGCCAGCAGTTACTCGCAGGGGTCTGTTTACAATGAGCAGTTCTTC.

The chain joins TRBV5-1 to TRBJ2-7; D is perhaps TRBD1 (5 bases). Trimming stripped 0 bases from V and 3 bases from J, with 13 bases between. CDR3 length: 15 residues. The germline gives CDR1 SGHRS, CDR2 YFSETQ. The CDR3 nucleotides read TGCGCCAGCAGCTTGGCGGCAGGGAAAAGCTACGAGCAGTACTTC. Its translation: CASSLAAGKSYEQYF. The full variable domain, its missing parts supplied by reference TRBV5-1 and TRBJ2-7, is KAGVTQTPRYLIKTRGQQVTLSCSPISGHRSVSWYQQTPGQGLQFLFEYFSETQRNKGNFPGRFSGRQFSNSRSEMNVSTLELGDSALYLCASSLAAGKSYEQYFGPGTRLTVT.

This chain uses TRBV18 with TRBJ2-2, with TRBD1 identical over 9 bases. V lost 4 bases and J lost 0; bases outside the gene matches: 0. The CDR3 covers 15 residues. CDR1 is KGHSH and CDR2 is LQKENI in the germline V gene. CDR3 in DNA: TGTGCCAGCTCACGGGACAGGGCGAACACCGGGGAGCTGTTTTTT. It encodes CASSRDRANTGELFF.

The chain combines TRBV10-2 with TRBJ2-1, with D perhaps matching TRBD2 (5 bases). The germline V and J ends were trimmed by 8 bases and 2 bases, with 19 bases remaining between them. Germline V gene sequence: CDR1 WSHSY, CDR2 SAAADI. This CDR3 is built from 16 residues. CDR3 region: CASHIGQAAPYNEQFF. In nucleotides, the CDR3 is TGCGCCAGCCACATAGGTCAAGCGGCCCCCTACAATGAGCAGTTCTTC.

J is TRBJ2-1 and V is TRBV5-6, with unresolved D. CDR1 is SGHDT and CDR2 is YYEEEE in the germline V gene. The CDR3 length is 14 residues. V was pared by 6 bases and J by 0 bases, with 10 bases between. CDR3 DNA sequence: TGTGCCAGCACCGAAGGCGGCTCCTACAATGAGCAGTTCTTC. Its translation: CASTEGGSYNEQFF.

The table lists this clone with a few counts. This rearrangement joins TRBV5-1 to TRBJ2-3; TRBD2 agrees at 7 bases. CDR1 is SGHRS, CDR2 YFSETQ, per germline. V trimming: 6 bases; J trimming: 0 bases; junction bases outside the gene matches: 4. CDR3 length: 14 residues. In DNA, the CDR3 is TGCGCCAGCACCCGGGAGGCCAGCACAGATACGCAGTATTTT. Its protein is CASTREASTDTQYF. The variable domain in full, completed from reference TRBV5-1 and TRBJ2-3, reads KAGVTQTPRYLIKTRGQQVTLSCSPISGHRSVSWYQQTPGQGLQFLFEYFSETQRNKGNFPGRFSGRQFSNSRSEMNVSTLELGDSALYLCASTREASTDTQYFGPGTRLTVL.

In its sample, this clone was seen once. The chain uses TRBV7-3 and TRBJ2-1; maybe TRBD2 (6 bases). The germline CDR1 and CDR2 sequences are SGHTA and FQGTGA. Trimming took off 1 base at V and 5 bases at J, with 9 bases between the two ends. This CDR3 is built from 14 residues. The CDR3 protein is CASSLRWGDNEQFF. The CDR3 nucleotides read TGTGCCAGCAGCTTAAGGTGGGGGGACAATGAGCAGTTCTTC.

In this sample, this clone turned up once. The chain combines TRBV7-2 with TRBJ2-7; D uncertain. From germline, CDR1 is SGHTA and CDR2 FQGNSA. The V end lost 1 base, the J end lost 2 bases, and 6 bases lay between the germline ends. The CDR3 has 13 amino acids. The CDR3 spells CASSLELPYEQYF. The CDR3 nucleotides are TGTGCCAGCAGCTTAGAACTCCCCTACGAGCAGTACTTC.

The chain carries TRBV19 and TRBJ1-6; the D gene is possibly TRBD1 (5 bases). CDR3 length equals 13 residues. Looked up from germline, CDR1 is LNHDA and CDR2 is SQIVND (reference sequence). The V end lost 6 bases, the J end lost 8 bases, and 11 bases lay between the germline ends. For the CDR3, the DNA is TGTGCCAGTAGCCCAGGGAAGTATTCACCCCTCCACTTT. It yields the protein CASSPGKYSPLHF.

The chain employs TRBV4-3 and TRBJ2-5; D gene uncertain. The CDR3 consists of 13 residues. Germline V lookup: CDR1 LGHNA, CDR2 YSLEER. V dropped 0 bases and J dropped 8 bases, with 10 bases sitting between them. DNA for the CDR3: TGCGCCAGCAGCCAAGAGACTCAGTCAACCCAGTACTTC. Translated, it gives CASSQETQSTQYF.

The chain couples TRBV10-1 to TRBJ2-1; D is unclear. V was clipped by 7 bases and J by 2 bases, with 18 bases between them. Per germline, CDR1 WNHNN and CDR2 SYGVQD (reference sequence). The CDR3 sequence is 16 residues long. CDR3 coding DNA: TGCGCCAGCACCTCTTCGAGCGTTGTAACCTACAATGAGCAGTTCTTC. It is translated as CASTSSSVVTYNEQFF.